This TCR beta chain was sequenced during a study of technical replicates of blood from a handful of donors. Data came from immunoSEQ multiplex PCR; TCRdb stores just in-frame clones and leaves some out. The repertoire consists of roughly 7,000 clones, with less than 96% occurring once and the leading ten covering 5.5% to 8.5%. V was shortened by 5 bases and J by 2 bases, with 15 bases between the two germline ends. The CDR3 length is 15 residues. Germline CDR1 is SGHRS and CDR2 is YFSETQ. This chain links TRBV5-1 with TRBJ2-3; TRBD1 might be the D (5 bases). The receptor's source is a human donor in good health. The specimen was PBMCs. The CDR3 region is CASRRTTQTTDTQYF. As DNA, the CDR3 is TGCGCCAGCAGGAGGACAACCCAAACCACAGATACGCAGTATTTT. Full variable domain (remainder filled in from reference TRBV5-1 and TRBJ2-3): KAGVTQTPRYLIKTRGQQVTLSCSPISGHRSVSWYQQTPGQGLQFLFEYFSETQRNKGNFPGRFSGRQFSNSRSEMNVSTLELGDSALYLCASRRTTQTTDTQYFGPGTRLTVL.